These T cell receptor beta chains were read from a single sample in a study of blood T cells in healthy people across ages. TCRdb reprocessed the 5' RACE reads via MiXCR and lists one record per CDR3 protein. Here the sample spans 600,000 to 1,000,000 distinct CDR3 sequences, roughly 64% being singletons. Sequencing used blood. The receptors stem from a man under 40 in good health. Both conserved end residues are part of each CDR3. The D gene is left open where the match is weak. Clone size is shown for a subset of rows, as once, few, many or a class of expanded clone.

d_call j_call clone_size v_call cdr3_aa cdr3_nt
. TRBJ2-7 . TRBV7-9 CASSLALAGGGEQYF TGTGCCAGCAGCTTGGCGCTAGCAGGAGGGGGCGAGCAGTACTTC
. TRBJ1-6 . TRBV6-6 CASSYEEGANSPLHF TGTGCCAGCAGTTACGAGGAGGGCGCTAATTCACCCCTCCACTTT
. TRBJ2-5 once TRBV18 CASSRIQGETQYF TGTGCCAGCTCACGAATCCAGGGAGAGACCCAGTACTTC
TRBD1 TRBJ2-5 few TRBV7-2 CASSPTGWQTQYF TGTGCCAGCAGCCCGACAGGGTGGCAGACCCAGTACTTC
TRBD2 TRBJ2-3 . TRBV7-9 CASSDTSGGAGTDTQYF TGTGCCAGCAGCGACACTAGCGGGGGTGCCGGCACAGATACGCAGTATTTT
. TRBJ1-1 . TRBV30 CAWMYGGRNTEAFF TGTGCCTGGATGTACGGGGGGAGGAACACTGAAGCTTTCTTT
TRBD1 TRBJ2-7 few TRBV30 CAWSPLRQGKTYEQYF TGTGCCTGGAGTCCGCTTAGACAGGGGAAGACCTACGAGCAGTACTTC
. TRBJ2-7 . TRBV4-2 CASSQVGDQTYEQYF TGTGCCAGCAGCCAAGTGGGGGACCAGACCTACGAGCAGTACTTC
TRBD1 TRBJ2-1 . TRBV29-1 CSAARTGGYNEQFF TGCAGCGCCGCGCGGACAGGGGGCTACAATGAGCAGTTCTTC
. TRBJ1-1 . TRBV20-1 CSARAHLTENTEAFF TGCAGTGCTAGAGCTCACTTGACAGAGAACACTGAAGCTTTCTTT
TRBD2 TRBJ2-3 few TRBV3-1 CASSPIGGGTGGTDTQYF TGTGCCAGCAGCCCGATCGGGGGGGGAACGGGAGGAACAGATACGCAGTATTTT
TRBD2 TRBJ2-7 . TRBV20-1 CSVVTSGYNEQYF TGCAGTGTCGTGACTAGCGGCTACAATGAGCAGTACTTC
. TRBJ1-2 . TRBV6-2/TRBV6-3 CASSSRTANYGYTF TGTGCCAGCAGTTCCCGGACAGCTAACTATGGCTACACCTTC
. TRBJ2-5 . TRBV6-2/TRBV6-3 CASSPLLTTRLEEETQYF TGTGCCAGCAGCCCCCTCCTCACAACCCGACTAGAAGAAGAGACCCAGTACTTC
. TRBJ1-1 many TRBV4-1 CASSPGLEAFF TGCGCCAGCAGCCCGGGGCTAGAAGCTTTCTTT
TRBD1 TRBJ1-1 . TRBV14 CASRATGEGTEAFF TGTGCCAGCAGAGCCACAGGGGAGGGCACTGAAGCTTTCTTT
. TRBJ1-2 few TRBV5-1 CASSLVRDDGYGYTF TGCGCCAGCAGCTTGGTAAGGGATGACGGCTATGGCTACACCTTC
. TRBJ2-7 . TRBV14 CASSQARGRGNEQYF TGTGCCAGCAGCCAAGCCCGGGGCAGGGGTAACGAGCAGTACTTC
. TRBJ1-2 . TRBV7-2 CASSLLGVGYGYTF TGTGCCAGCAGCTTATTGGGGGTCGGCTATGGCTACACCTTC
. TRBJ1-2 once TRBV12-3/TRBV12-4 CASKKASGYTF TGTGCCAGCAAGAAGGCCAGTGGCTACACCTTC
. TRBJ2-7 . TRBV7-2 CASSRRRTPDIYEQYF TGTGCCAGCAGCCGCCGGCGGACCCCAGATATATACGAGCAGTACTTC
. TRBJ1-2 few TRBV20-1 CSAGRTVLNYGYTF TGCAGTGCCGGGAGGACAGTTCTTAACTATGGCTACACCTTC
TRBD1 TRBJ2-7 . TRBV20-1 CSATQNPGQPYEQYF TGCAGTGCTACACAGAACCCGGGACAGCCATACGAGCAGTACTTC
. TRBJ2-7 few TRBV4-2 CASSQDTAAWSYEQYF TGTGCCAGCAGCCAAGATACTGCTGCGTGGTCCTACGAGCAGTACTTC
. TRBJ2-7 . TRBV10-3 CAIKGDPIYEQYF TGTGCCATCAAGGGAGACCCCATCTACGAGCAGTACTTC
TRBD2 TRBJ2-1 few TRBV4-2 CASSHAPLAGAKSYYNEQFF TGTGCCAGCAGCCATGCCCCACTAGCGGGGGCCAAGAGCTACTACAATGAGCAGTTCTTC
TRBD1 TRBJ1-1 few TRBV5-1 CASSSDRVTEAFF TGCGCCAGCAGTTCCGACAGGGTTACTGAAGCTTTCTTT